This T cell receptor beta chain appears in the sequencing data of a study of blood T cell repertoires in COVID-19. Study-level information: In each case, the material was cDNA or gDNA derived from T cells, B-cell-depleted T cells, or PBMCs.

In the original analysis: How many nucleated cells were present was estimated from reference gene primer amplification. Some clones are missing from TCRdb's copy, which holds only in-frame ones; the method was immunoSEQ multiplex PCR. V and J calls and clone size are those listed in that table; D and trimming were worked out from the DNA. The sample carries 76,000 or so clones, more than 65% recorded once. The table lists this clone with a count of one. Different DNA sequences within this sample yield the same CDR3. Trimming removed 5 bases from V and 1 base from J; junction bases left unmatched: 5. This CDR3 contains 14 residues. Germline CDR1 is SGHTA and CDR2 is FQGNSA.

Sequencing was carried out using peripheral blood. This chain connects TRBV7-2 to TRBJ2-7; 7 bases are a match to TRBD1. This sequence originates from a man in his forties or fifties with acute or convalescent COVID-19. The CDR3 reads CASSPRDSSYEQYF. The CDR3 DNA reads as TGTGCCAGCAGCCCCCGGGACAGTTCCTACGAGCAGTACTTC.